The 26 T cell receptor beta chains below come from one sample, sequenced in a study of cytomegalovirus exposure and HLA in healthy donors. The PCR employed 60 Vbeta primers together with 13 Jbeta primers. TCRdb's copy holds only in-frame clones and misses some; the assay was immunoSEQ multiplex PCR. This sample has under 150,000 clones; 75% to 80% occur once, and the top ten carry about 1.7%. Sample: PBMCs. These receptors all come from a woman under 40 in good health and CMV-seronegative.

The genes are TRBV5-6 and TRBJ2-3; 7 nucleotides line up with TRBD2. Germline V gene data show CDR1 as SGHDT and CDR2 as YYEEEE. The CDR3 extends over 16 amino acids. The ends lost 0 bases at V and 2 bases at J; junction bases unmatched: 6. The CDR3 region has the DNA TGTGCCAGCAGCTTGGATCGGGGGACTATCACAGATACGCAGTATTTT. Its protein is CASSLDRGTITDTQYF.

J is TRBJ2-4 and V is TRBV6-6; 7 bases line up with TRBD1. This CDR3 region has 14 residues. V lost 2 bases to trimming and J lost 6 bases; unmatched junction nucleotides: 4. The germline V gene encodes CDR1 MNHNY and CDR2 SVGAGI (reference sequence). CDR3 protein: CASSYDRVRNIQYF. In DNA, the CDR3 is TGTGCCAGCAGTTACGACAGGGTCAGAAACATTCAGTACTTC.

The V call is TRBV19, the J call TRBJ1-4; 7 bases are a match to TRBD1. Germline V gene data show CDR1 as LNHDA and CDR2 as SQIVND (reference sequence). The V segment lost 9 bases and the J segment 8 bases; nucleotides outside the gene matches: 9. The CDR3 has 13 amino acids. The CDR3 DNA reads TGTGCCAGCGGACAGGTCTTAAAGGAAAAACTGTTTTTT. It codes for CASGQVLKEKLFF. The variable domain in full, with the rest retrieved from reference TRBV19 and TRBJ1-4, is DGGITQSPKYLFRKEGQNVTLSCEQNLNHDAMYWYRQDPGQGLRLIYYSQIVNDFQKGDIAEGYSVSREKKESFPLTVTSAQKNPTAFYLCASGQVLKEKLFFGSGTQLSVL.

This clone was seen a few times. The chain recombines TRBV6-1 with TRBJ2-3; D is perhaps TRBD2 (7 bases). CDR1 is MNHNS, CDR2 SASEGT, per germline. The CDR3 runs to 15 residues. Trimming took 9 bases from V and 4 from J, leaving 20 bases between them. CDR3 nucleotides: TGTGCCAGTCCAGTTAGGGGGGGGACGGCAGATACGCAGTATTTT. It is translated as CASPVRGGTADTQYF.

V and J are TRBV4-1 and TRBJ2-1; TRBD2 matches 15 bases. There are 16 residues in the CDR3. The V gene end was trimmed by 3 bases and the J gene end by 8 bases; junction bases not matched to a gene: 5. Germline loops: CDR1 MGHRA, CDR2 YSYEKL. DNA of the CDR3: TGCGCCAGCAGCCATAGGACTAGCGGGGGGGGCTATGAGCAGTTCTTC. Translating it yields CASSHRTSGGGYEQFF.

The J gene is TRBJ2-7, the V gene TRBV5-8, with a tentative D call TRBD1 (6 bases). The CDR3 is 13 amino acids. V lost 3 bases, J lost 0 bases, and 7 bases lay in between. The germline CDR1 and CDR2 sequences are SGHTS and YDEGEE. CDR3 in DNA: TGTGCCAGCAGCTGGGACACCTCCTACGAGCAGTACTTC. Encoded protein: CASSWDTSYEQYF.

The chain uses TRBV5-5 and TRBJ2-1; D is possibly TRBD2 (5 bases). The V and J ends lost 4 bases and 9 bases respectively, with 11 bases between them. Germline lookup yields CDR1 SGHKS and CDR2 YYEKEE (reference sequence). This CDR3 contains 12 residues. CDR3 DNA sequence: TGTGCCAGCAGCGCCCTAGCAGTTGAGCAGTTCTTC. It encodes CASSALAVEQFF.

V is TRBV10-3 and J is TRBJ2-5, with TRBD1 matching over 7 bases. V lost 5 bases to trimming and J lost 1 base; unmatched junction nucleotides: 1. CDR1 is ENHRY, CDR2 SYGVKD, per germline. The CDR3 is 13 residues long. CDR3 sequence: CAISRDSQETQYF. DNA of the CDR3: TGTGCCATCAGTCGGGACAGCCAAGAGACCCAGTACTTC.

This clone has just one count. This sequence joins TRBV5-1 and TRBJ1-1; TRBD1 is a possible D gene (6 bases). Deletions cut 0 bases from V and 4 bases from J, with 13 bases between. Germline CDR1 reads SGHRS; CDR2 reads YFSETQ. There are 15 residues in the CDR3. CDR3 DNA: TGCGCCAGCAGCTTGGCCGGGGAGGGGGGCACTGAAGCTTTCTTT. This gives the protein CASSLAGEGGTEAFF.

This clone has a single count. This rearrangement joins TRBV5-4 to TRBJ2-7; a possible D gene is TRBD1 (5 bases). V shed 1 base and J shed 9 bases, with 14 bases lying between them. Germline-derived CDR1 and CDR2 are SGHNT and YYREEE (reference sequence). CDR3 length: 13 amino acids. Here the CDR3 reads CASSLSWGTGQYF. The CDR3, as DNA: TGTGCCAGCAGCTTGAGCTGGGGCACTGGGCAGTACTTC.

The CDR3 DNA sequence: TGTGCCAGCAGCGGCCGCAGGGGGCTGAACACTGAAGCTTTCTTT. As protein: CASSGRRGLNTEAFF. The rearrangement links TRBV11-2 to TRBJ1-1, with 8 nucleotides matching TRBD1. The CDR3 loop spans 15 amino acids. Trimming took 5 bases from V and 0 from J; bases not matched to a gene: 5. CDR1 is SGHAT, CDR2 FQNNGV, per germline.

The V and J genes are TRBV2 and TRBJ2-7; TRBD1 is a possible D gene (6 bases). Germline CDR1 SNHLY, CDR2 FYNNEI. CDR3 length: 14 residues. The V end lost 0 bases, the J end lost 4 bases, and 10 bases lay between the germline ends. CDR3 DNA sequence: TGTGCCAGCAGTGAAGCCAGGGGTTGGTACGAGCAGTACTTC. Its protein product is CASSEARGWYEQYF.

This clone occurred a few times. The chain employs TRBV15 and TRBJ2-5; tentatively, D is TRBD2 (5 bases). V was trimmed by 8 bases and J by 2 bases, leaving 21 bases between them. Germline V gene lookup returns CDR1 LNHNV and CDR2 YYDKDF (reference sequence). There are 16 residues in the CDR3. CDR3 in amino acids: CATGSLLDGGQETQYF. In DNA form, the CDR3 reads TGTGCCACCGGGTCCTTGTTAGACGGAGGTCAAGAGACCCAGTACTTC.

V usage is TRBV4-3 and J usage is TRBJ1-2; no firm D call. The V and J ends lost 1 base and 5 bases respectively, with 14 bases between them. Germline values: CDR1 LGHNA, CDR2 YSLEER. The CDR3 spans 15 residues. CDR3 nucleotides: TGCGCCAGCAGCCAAGGGTACCGGGGTGCGTATGGCTACACCTTC. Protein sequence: CASSQGYRGAYGYTF.

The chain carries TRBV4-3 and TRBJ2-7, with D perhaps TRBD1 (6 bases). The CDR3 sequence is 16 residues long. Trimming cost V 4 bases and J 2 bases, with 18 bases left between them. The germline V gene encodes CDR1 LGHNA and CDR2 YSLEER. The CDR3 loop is CASSLERHGQTYEQYF. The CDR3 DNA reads TGCGCCAGCAGCCTAGAAAGGCACGGACAGACCTACGAGCAGTACTTC.

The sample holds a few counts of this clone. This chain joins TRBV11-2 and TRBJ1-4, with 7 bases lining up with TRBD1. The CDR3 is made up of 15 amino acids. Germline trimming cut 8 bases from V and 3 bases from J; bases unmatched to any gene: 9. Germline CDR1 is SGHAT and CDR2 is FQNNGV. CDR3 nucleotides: TGTGCCAGCGACACAGGGGCATCGGCTAATGAAAAACTGTTTTTT. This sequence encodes CASDTGASANEKLFF.

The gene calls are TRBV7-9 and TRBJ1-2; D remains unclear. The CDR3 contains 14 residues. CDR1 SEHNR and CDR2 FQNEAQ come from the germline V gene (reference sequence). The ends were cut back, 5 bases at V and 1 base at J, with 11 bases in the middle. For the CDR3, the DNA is TGTGCCAGCAGCGGAGAGGGATTTAACTATGGCTACACCTTC. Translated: CASSGEGFNYGYTF. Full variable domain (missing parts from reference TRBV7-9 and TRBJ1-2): DTGVSQNPRHKITKRGQNVTFRCDPISEHNRLYWYRQTLGQGPEFLTYFQNEAQLEKSRLLSDRFSAERPKGSFSTLEIQRTEQGDSAMYLCASSGEGFNYGYTFGSGTRLTVV.

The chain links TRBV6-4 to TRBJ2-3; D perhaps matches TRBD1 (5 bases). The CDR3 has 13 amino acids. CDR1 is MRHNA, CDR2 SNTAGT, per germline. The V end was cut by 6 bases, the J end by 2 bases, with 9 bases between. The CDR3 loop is CASRDTITDTQYF. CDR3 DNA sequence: TGTGCCAGCAGGGACACAATCACAGATACGCAGTATTTT.

CDR3 in amino acids: CASSLTSGGRYSYEQYF. CDR3 bases: TGTGCCAGCAGCTTAACTAGCGGGGGGCGATATTCCTACGAGCAGTACTTC. The J gene is TRBJ2-7, the V gene TRBV11-2, with 12 bases that match TRBD2. The V gene end was trimmed by 2 bases and the J gene end by 1 base; junction bases not matched to a gene: 6. In germline, CDR1 is SGHAT, CDR2 FQNNGV. The CDR3 runs to 17 residues.

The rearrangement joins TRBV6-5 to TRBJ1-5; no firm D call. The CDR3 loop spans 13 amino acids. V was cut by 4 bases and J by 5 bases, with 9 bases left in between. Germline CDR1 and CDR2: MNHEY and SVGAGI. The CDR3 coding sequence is TGTGCCAGCAGTTTCAGCCTAGATCAGCCCCAGCATTTT. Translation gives CASSFSLDQPQHF.

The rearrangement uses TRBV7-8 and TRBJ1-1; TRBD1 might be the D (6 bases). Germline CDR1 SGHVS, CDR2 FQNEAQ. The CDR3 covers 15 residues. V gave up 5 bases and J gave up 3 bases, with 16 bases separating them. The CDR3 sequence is CASSPQGGADTEAFF. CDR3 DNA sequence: TGTGCCAGCAGCCCTCAAGGGGGGGCGGACACTGAAGCTTTCTTT.

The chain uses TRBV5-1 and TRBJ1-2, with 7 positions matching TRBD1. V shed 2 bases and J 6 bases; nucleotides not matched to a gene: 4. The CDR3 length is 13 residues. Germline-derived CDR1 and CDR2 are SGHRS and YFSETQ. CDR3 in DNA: TGCGCCAGCAGCTTATCAGGGGGGAATGGCTACACCTTC. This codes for CASSLSGGNGYTF.

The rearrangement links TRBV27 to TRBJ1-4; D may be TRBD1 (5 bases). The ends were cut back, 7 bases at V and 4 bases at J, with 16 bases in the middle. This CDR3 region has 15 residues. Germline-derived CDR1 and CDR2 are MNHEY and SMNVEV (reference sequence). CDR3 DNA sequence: TGTGCCAGCACCCAAACCGGGGGTTTTAATGAAAAACTGTTTTTT. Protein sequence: CASTQTGGFNEKLFF.

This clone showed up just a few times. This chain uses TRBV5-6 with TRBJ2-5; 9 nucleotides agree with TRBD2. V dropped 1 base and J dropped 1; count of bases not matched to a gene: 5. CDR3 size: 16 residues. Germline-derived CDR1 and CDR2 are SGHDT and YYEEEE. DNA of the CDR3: TGTGCCAGCAGCTTGCAGGGCGGGGGGGCCCAAGAGACCCAGTACTTC. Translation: CASSLQGGGAQETQYF.

CDR3 nucleotide sequence: TGTGCCAGCAGTGAGGACAGGGCCTCCTACGAGCAGTACTTC. Amino acid sequence: CASSEDRASYEQYF. The J gene is TRBJ2-7, the V gene TRBV6-5, with TRBD1 matching over 8 bases. Germline lookup yields CDR1 MNHEY and CDR2 SVGAGI. J gave up 0 bases and V 5 bases, and 3 bases lay outside the gene matches. This CDR3 is built from 14 residues.

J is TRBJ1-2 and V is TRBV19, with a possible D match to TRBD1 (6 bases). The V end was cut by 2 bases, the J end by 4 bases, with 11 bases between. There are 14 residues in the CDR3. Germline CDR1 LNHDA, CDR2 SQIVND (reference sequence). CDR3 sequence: CASSISDSFYGYTF. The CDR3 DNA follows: TGTGCCAGTAGTATATCGGACAGCTTCTATGGCTACACCTTC.